This TCR beta chain comes out of a study of CD8+ T cells in alopecia areata (dated by TCRdb to 2017 to 2018). For context, the study as a whole: Skin from C3H/HeJ donors with spontaneous alopecia (6-12 months old) was grafted onto female C3H/HeJ recipients that were 7-10 weeks old. Amplification of TCRbeta CDR3 regions was done by immunoSEQ multiplex PCR using 35 Vbeta forward primers and 13 Jbeta reverse primers. On the human side, TCRbeta sequencing was run on scalp tissue and on sorted CD4+ and CD8+ peripheral blood T cells from healthy controls and from alopecia areata patients with either patchy or totalis/universalis disease. Scalp clonality was compared among normal scalp (n=4), patchy alopecia areata scalp (n=8), and alopecia totalis/universalis scalp (n=8). To study T cell clonal expansion in alopecia areata, the researchers applied high-throughput TCRbeta sequencing to both the C3H/HeJ mouse model and human patients. RNA was obtained with the PAXgene miRNA kit for fixed scalp, the miRNeasy kit for PBMCs, and the RNeasy kit for mouse skin.

Library preparation was by the immunoSEQ multiplex PCR assay. RNA was extracted from all samples and reverse transcribed into cDNA as template for TCR sequencing. First-strand cDNA was synthesized with SuperScript III using a 2:1 mix of oligo-dT and random hexamers. A synthetic immune receptor repertoire was used to measure amplification bias, and any remaining bias was corrected computationally. Sequencing of the libraries was done on Illumina HiSeq with 60 bp reads that cover the CDR3, reading from J toward V. For the original study's pipeline: Raw reads were preprocessed to remove errors, and CDR3 was defined according to IMGT conventions as the region from the conserved cysteine to phenylalanine. To get clonality, Shannon entropy was normalized by log2 of the number of productive unique TCRs and the result was subtracted from 1. Whether each scalp clone was CD4 or CD8 was inferred by checking scalp TCRbeta sequences against the CD4 and CD8 repertoires from sorted blood. TCRdb re-hosts the immuneACCESS table, in-frame sequences only. Its copies lack some clones; in the studies checked, an unresolved V gene accounts for under half of them, and the cause for the rest is not known. V, J and clone size were drawn from that table, and D and trimming were deduced from the DNA. The sample comprises 1,200 to 1,500 clones, and every one was counted more than once. About two fifths of the sample lies in the top ten.

This clone has only a few counts. This receptor's antigen is unknown. This sequence is one base from a far larger clone and is likely a read error. Throughout, gene names and germline sequences are given for the mouse. The read ends 4 residues shy of where the CDR3 ends; the end is completed using the germline J gene. CDR1 and CDR2, per the germline V gene, are NSHNY and SYGAGN. The CDR3 starts with the cysteine, ends with the phenylalanine, and has 14 residues. Sequencing covers 30 bases of the CDR3, shown here with the frame starting at base 1. Broad study findings and their caveats: Compared with normal scalp, lesional scalp had higher clonality and more expanded CD8+ clones, particularly in alopecia totalis/universalis, a pattern that suggests antigenic drive. Unlike mouse skin, where gammadelta T cells dominate, normal human skin contains resident alphabeta T cells that get sequenced too, which complicates analysis of the scalp TCR repertoire. Shared TCR sequences between patients were less evident than in mice, which may be partly attributable to HLA diversity in the patient population.

The sequencing sample was made of lesional skin. Here the chain combines TRBV13-1 and TRBJ1-2; the D segment could be TRBD1, given 6 matching bases. This TCR came from a C3H/HeJ mouse with alopecia areata. Mice from this strain have the MHC haplotype H2-k. This receptor carries the CDR3 CASREGLGGRDYTF. CDR3 bases read: TGTGCCAGCAGGGAAGGACTGGGGGGGCGC.